The 20 T cell receptor beta chains reported below all come from one sample, sequenced in a study of T cells expressing NK-cell markers. TCRdb reprocessed the 5' RACE reads and stores each CDR3 protein as one record, lacking DNA. This table holds some 440,000 distinct CDR3 sequences. The source material was blood T cells: a sorted CD56 or NKG2C T cell subset, CD4+ or CD8+ T cells, or bulk PBMC T cells (not recorded which). The receptors stem from a woman aged 45-65 years in good health.

The rearrangement links TRBV6-1 to TRBJ2-7; TCRdb's assignment of TRBD2 cannot be checked, as there is no DNA. The CDR3 covers 17 residues. Looked up from germline, CDR1 is MNHNS and CDR2 is SASEGT. The CDR3 spells CASSEGTSGRETYEQYF.

V and J are TRBV11-3 and TRBJ2-3; the TCRdb D gene call, TRBD2, has no DNA to confirm it. Germline V CDR1 and CDR2: SGHNT, YENEEA. The CDR3 covers 14 residues. This CDR3 reads CASSLVASLGPQYF.

This sequence joins TRBV29-1 and TRBJ2-7. CDR1 is SQVTM and CDR2 is ANQGSEA in the germline V gene. The CDR3 loop spans 11 amino acids. The CDR3 is CSVSQNYEQYF.

The CDR3 loop reads CAISDPGLAWEQFF. The chain combines TRBV10-3 with TRBJ2-1; the TCRdb call, TRBD2, lacks DNA for checking. The CDR3 spans 14 residues. Germline-derived CDR1 and CDR2 are ENHRY and SYGVKD.

The V call is TRBV7-2, the J call TRBJ1-5. Per the germline V gene, CDR1 is SGHTA and CDR2 is FQGNSA. This CDR3 is built from 15 residues. The CDR3 here is CASSLTIGGNQPQHF.

V gene TRBV25-1 combines with J gene TRBJ2-1. This CDR3 has 14 residues. Germline V lookup: CDR1 MGHDK, CDR2 SYGVNS. CDR3 region: CASSEFKVGNEQFF.

This chain links TRBV11-3 with TRBJ2-1; TCRdb's D call, TRBD1, is unchecked because there is no DNA. Germline V gene lookup returns CDR1 SGHNT and CDR2 YENEEA. The CDR3 is made up of 15 amino acids. The CDR3 is CASSLFPLTNNEQFF. Full variable domain (rest looked up from reference TRBV11-3 and TRBJ2-1): EAGVVQSPRYKIIEKKQPVAFWCNPISGHNTLYWYLQNLGQGPELLIRYENEEAVDDSQLPKDRFSAERLKGVDSTLKIQPAELGDSAVYLCASSLFPLTNNEQFFGPGTRLTVL.

This chain connects TRBV5-1 to TRBJ2-7; without DNA, the TCRdb call of TRBD1 cannot be checked. The CDR3 runs to 17 residues. Germline loops: CDR1 SGHRS, CDR2 YFSETQ. The CDR3 loop is CASSLAPPSGSVYEQYF.

V is TRBV18 and J is TRBJ2-5; the D gene TCRdb calls, TRBD2, cannot be checked with no DNA. The CDR3 covers 14 residues. Germline V CDR1 and CDR2: KGHSH, LQKENI. CDR3 protein: CASSPLAGEETQYF.

The chain recombines TRBV28 with TRBJ2-1; TCRdb's D gene call, TRBD1, goes unchecked for lack of DNA. CDR1 and CDR2 (germline): MDHEN, SYDVKM. This CDR3 is built from 13 residues. This CDR3 reads CASSPGPTNEQFF. Combining the CDR3 with reference TRBV28 and TRBJ2-1 gives the whole variable domain DVKVTQSSRYLVKRTGEKVFLECVQDMDHENMFWYRQDPGLGLRLIYFSYDVKMKEKGDIPEGYSVSREKKERFSLILESASTNQTSMYLCASSPGPTNEQFFGPGTRLTVL.

CDR3 region: CASSSTGTSGRVNEQFF. The chain employs TRBV12-3 or TRBV12-4 and TRBJ2-1; TCRdb reports TRBD2, a call that lacks DNA to check it against. The CDR3 has 17 residues.

The chain carries TRBV29-1 and TRBJ1-1; TCRdb returns TRBD1, unconfirmable since there is no DNA. Per germline, CDR1 SQVTM and CDR2 ANQGSEA. This CDR3 spans 13 amino acids. The CDR3 region is CSVEGVGQGQAFF.

The chain employs TRBV9 and TRBJ2-1; TCRdb outputs TRBD1, but without DNA this stays unchecked. Germline assignment: CDR1 SGDLS and CDR2 YYNGEE. The CDR3 totals 17 residues. The CDR3 protein is CASSVSPLARAYNEQFF.

The genes are TRBV6-1 and TRBJ1-5; the D gene TCRdb calls, TRBD1, cannot be checked with no DNA. CDR1 is MNHNS, CDR2 SASEGT, per germline. The CDR3 has 13 amino acids. The CDR3 sequence is CASSGGTGDVQHF.

The chain uses TRBV20-1 and TRBJ2-1. Germline lookup yields CDR1 DFQATT and CDR2 SNEGSKA (reference sequence). The CDR3 consists of 13 residues. CDR3 loop: CSAPQTVGDEQFF.

The rearrangement links TRBV6-1 to TRBJ2-1; TCRdb names TRBD2, which stays unverified in the absence of DNA. Germline loops: CDR1 MNHNS, CDR2 SASEGT. The CDR3 is made up of 15 amino acids. The chain's CDR3 is CASREGLAHYNEQFF.

This chain links TRBV12-3 or TRBV12-4 with TRBJ2-4; TCRdb indicates TRBD2, and absent DNA this call remains unverified. The CDR3 contains 13 residues. This CDR3 reads CASRGLNNLIQYF.

The rearrangement uses TRBV27 and TRBJ2-7; checking the TCRdb D call of TRBD2 is not possible without DNA. The germline gives CDR1 MNHEY, CDR2 SMNVEV (reference sequence). The CDR3 contains 15 residues. CDR3 in amino acids: CASSPLPRPLGEQYF.

The V gene is TRBV10-3, the J gene TRBJ2-1; TCRdb selects TRBD1, and the lack of DNA leaves this call unchecked. The CDR3 has 15 residues. CDR1 ENHRY and CDR2 SYGVKD come from the germline V gene. The CDR3 loop reads CAIGAPSAGYNEQFF.

V gene TRBV5-1 combines with J gene TRBJ1-1; the D gene TCRdb calls, TRBD1, cannot be checked with no DNA. In germline, CDR1 is SGHRS, CDR2 YFSETQ. There are 13 residues in the CDR3. The CDR3 here is CASSDQTGSEAFF.